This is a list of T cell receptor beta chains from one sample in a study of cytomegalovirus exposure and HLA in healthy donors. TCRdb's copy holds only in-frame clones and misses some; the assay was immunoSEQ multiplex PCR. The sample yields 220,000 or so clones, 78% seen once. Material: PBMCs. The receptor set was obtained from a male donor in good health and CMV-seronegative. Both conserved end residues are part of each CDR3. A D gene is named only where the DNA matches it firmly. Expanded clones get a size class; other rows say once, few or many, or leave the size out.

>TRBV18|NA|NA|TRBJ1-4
CASSPSVGGTNEKLFF
TGTGCCAGCTCACCATCGGTTGGCGGTACTAATGAAAAACTGTTTTTT
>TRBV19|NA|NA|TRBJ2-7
CASSIAPDSYEQYF
TGTGCCAGTAGTATAGCCCCAGACTCCTACGAGCAGTACTTC
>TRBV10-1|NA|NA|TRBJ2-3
CASSGSGSLSPSTDTQYF
TGCGCCAGCAGTGGATCAGGGTCCCTCTCGCCTAGCACAGATACGCAGTATTTT
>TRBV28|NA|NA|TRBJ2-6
CASIGVSYSGANVLTF
TGTGCCAGCATCGGTGTCTCCTACTCTGGGGCCAACGTCCTGACTTTC
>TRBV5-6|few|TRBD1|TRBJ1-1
CASSSLGQQNTEAFF
TGTGCCAGCAGCTCGCTGGGACAGCAGAACACTGAAGCTTTCTTT
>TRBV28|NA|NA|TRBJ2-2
CATNRWNTGELFF
TGTGCTACTAACCGGTGGAACACCGGGGAGCTGTTTTTT
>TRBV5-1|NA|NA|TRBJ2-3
CASSLERQGFGADTQYF
TGCGCCAGCAGCTTGGAGAGGCAGGGGTTCGGGGCAGATACGCAGTATTTT
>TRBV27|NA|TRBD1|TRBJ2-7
CASSSRQGWYF
TGTGCCAGCAGTTCCAGACAGGGGTGGTACTTC
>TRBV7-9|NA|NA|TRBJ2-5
CASIGSGRETQYF
TGTGCCAGCATTGGCAGTGGGAGAGAGACCCAGTACTTC
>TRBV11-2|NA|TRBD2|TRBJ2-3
CASSWTSADTQYF
TGTGCCAGCAGCTGGACTAGCGCAGATACGCAGTATTTT
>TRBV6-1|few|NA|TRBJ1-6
CASSEGPGEGSPLHF
TGTGCCAGCAGTGAAGGCCCGGGGGAGGGTTCACCCCTCCACTTT
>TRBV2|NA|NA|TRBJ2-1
CASSDGVNEQFF
TGTGCCAGCAGTGACGGGGTGAATGAGCAGTTCTTC
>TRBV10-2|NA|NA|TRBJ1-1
CASSEASQGPMNTEAFF
TGCGCCAGCAGTGAGGCGAGCCAGGGCCCCATGAACACTGAAGCTTTCTTT
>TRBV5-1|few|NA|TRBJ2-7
CASSPGVSRYEQYF
TGCGCCAGCAGCCCGGGAGTATCCCGCTACGAGCAGTACTTC
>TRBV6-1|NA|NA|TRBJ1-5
CASSDTPGNQPQHF
TGTGCCAGCAGTGACACCCCAGGGAATCAGCCCCAGCATTTT
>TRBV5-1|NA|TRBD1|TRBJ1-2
CASRSGQGNYGYTF
TGCGCCAGCAGGTCGGGACAGGGGAACTATGGCTACACCTTC
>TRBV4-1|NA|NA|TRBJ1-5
CASSQVGRGANQPQHF
TGCGCCAGCAGCCAAGTCGGGCGGGGTGCGAATCAGCCCCAGCATTTT
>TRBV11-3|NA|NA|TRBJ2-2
CASSLTGTGELFF
TGTGCCAGCAGCTTAACGGGCACCGGGGAGCTGTTTTTT
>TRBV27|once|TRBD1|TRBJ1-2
CASSLSGQLGYGYTF
TGTGCCAGCAGTTTATCGGGACAGTTAGGTTATGGCTACACCTTC
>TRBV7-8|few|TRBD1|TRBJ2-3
CATKGGTNTDTQYF
TGTGCCACCAAAGGGGGCACAAACACAGATACGCAGTATTTT
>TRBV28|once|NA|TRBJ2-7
CASSFGGSWYEQYF
TGTGCCAGCAGTTTTGGAGGGAGCTGGTACGAGCAGTACTTC
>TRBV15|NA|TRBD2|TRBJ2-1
CATSRGGGRAYNEQFF
TGTGCCACCAGCAGAGGGGGCGGGAGAGCCTACAATGAGCAGTTCTTC
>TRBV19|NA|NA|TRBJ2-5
CASSGRTGDIISQETQYF
TGTGCCAGTAGCGGGAGAACAGGGGATATCATCTCCCAAGAGACCCAGTACTTC
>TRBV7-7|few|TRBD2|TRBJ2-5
CASSRRLAGGETQYF
TGTGCTAGCAGTAGACGACTAGCGGGAGGAGAGACCCAGTACTTC
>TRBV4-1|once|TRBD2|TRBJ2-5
CASSQVGLASETQYF
TGCGCCAGCAGCCAAGTGGGACTAGCATCGGAGACCCAGTACTTC
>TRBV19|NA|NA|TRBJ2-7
CASTRWVGQNYEQYF
TGTGCCAGTACCCGATGGGTCGGACAAAACTACGAGCAGTACTTC
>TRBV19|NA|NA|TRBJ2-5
CASSINPGPGGETQYF
TGTGCCAGTAGTATTAACCCAGGGCCCGGGGGAGAGACCCAGTACTTC
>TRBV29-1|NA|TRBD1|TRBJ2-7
CSVWTGATSYEQYF
TGCAGCGTCTGGACAGGGGCTACCTCCTACGAGCAGTACTTC
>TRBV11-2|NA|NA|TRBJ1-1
CASSLLAVQNTEAFF
TGTGCCAGCAGCTTATTAGCCGTTCAGAACACTGAAGCTTTCTTT
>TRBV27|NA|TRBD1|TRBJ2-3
CASSRQGADTQYF
TGTGCCAGCAGTCGACAGGGCGCAGATACGCAGTATTTT
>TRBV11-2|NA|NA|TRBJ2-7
CASSPVSSPYEQYF
TGTGCCAGCAGCCCCGTATCGAGCCCCTACGAGCAGTACTTC
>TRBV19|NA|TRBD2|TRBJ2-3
CASSFNQLAGAPDTQYF
TGTGCCAGTAGTTTCAACCAACTAGCGGGAGCGCCAGATACGCAGTATTTT
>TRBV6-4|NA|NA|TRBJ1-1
CASSDSDRNTEAFF
TGTGCCAGCAGTGACTCGGACAGGAACACTGAAGCTTTCTTT
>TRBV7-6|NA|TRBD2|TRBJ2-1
CASTDLSSGGGEQFF
TGTGCCAGCACTGATTTGTCTAGCGGGGGCGGCGAGCAGTTCTTC
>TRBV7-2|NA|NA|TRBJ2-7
CASSSRTGLLYEQYF
TGTGCCAGCAGCTCCCGCACGGGTCTACTCTACGAGCAGTACTTC
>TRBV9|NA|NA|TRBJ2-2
CASSVRDSNTGELFF
TGTGCCAGCAGCGTACGGGACTCAAACACCGGGGAGCTGTTTTTT
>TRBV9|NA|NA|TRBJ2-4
CASSPGLAKNIQYF
TGTGCCAGCAGCCCGGGACTAGCCAAAAACATTCAGTACTTC
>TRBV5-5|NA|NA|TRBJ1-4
CASSPGRGSEKLFF
TGTGCCAGCAGCCCTGGACGGGGATCGGAAAAACTGTTTTTT
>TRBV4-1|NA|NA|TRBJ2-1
CASSQDGSSSEQFF
TGCGCCAGCAGCCAAGATGGTAGCAGTTCCGAGCAGTTCTTC
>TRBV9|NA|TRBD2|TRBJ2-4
CASSVGASGFKNIQYF
TGTGCCAGCAGCGTAGGGGCTAGCGGGTTCAAAAACATTCAGTACTTC
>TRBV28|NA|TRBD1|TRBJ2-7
CASSLFRDSSYEQYF
TGTGCCAGCAGTTTATTTCGGGACAGCTCCTACGAGCAGTACTTC
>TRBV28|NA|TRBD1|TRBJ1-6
CASSFSTGKGSPLHF
TGTGCCAGCAGTTTTTCGACAGGGAAGGGTTCACCCCTCCACTTT
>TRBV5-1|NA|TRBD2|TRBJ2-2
CASSLTGLAGTGELFF
TGCGCCAGCAGCCTGACGGGACTAGCGGGCACCGGGGAGCTGTTTTTT
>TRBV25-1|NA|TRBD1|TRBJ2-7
CASNRGPYEQYF
TGTGCCAGCAACAGGGGGCCATACGAGCAGTACTTC
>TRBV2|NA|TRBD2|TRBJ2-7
CASKNLGLAGRYEQYF
TGTGCCAGCAAAAACCTGGGACTAGCGGGTCGGTACGAGCAGTACTTC
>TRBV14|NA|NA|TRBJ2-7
CASSPDFTYEQYF
TGTGCCAGCAGCCCGGACTTCACCTACGAGCAGTACTTC
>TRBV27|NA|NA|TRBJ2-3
CASSLIETETDTQYF
TGTGCCAGCAGTTTAATTGAGACTGAGACAGATACGCAGTATTTT
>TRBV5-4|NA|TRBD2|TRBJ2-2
CASSLWSGRREPFF
TGTGCCAGCAGCTTGTGGAGCGGGCGGCGGGAGCCGTTTTTT
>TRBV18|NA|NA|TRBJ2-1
CASSPSRSTEQFF
TGTGCCAGCTCACCATCCCGGTCCACTGAGCAGTTCTTC
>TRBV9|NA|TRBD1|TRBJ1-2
CASSGGQGDGYTF
TGTGCCAGCAGCGGGGGACAGGGCGATGGCTACACCTTC
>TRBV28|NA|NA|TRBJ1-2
CASSGSAGETNYGYTF
TGTGCCAGCAGTGGTTCGGCAGGGGAAACGAACTATGGCTACACCTTC
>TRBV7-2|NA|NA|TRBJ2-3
CASSLVGSWDTQYF
TGTGCCAGCAGCTTAGTAGGTAGCTGGGATACGCAGTATTTT
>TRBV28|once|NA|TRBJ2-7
CASTGGRSNPYEQYF
TGTGCCAGCACCGGGGGTAGGTCCAATCCCTACGAGCAGTACTTC
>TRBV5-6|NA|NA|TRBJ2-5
CASSLRGLARQETQYF
TGTGCCAGCAGCTTGAGGGGCCTAGCGCGCCAAGAGACCCAGTACTTC
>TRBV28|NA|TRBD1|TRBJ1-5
CASSSTLGTVNQPQHF
TGTGCCAGCAGTTCCACCTTAGGGACAGTCAATCAGCCCCAGCATTTT
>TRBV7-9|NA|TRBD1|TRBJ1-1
CASSRGTGGRNTEAFF
TGTGCCAGCAGCCGGGGGACAGGGGGGAGGAACACTGAAGCTTTCTTT
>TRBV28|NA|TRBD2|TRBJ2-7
CASSLLLWRQGGYEQYF
TGTGCCAGCAGTTTATTGCTCTGGAGGCAGGGAGGGTACGAGCAGTACTTC
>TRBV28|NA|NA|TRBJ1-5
CASSPAGPRTAITYSNQPQHF
TGTGCCAGCAGCCCAGCCGGGCCTAGGACAGCGATTACTTATAGCAATCAGCCCCAGCATTTT
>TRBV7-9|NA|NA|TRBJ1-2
CSSSPRTDRTSNYGYTF
TGTTCCAGCAGCCCCAGAACCGACAGGACCTCTAACTATGGCTACACCTTC
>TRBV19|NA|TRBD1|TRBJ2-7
CASSIRDRASYEQYF
TGTGCCAGTAGTATCCGGGACAGGGCCTCCTACGAGCAGTACTTC